This T cell receptor beta chain was identified during a study of blood T cell repertoires in COVID-19 (dated by TCRdb to about 2020). With regard to the full study: The collaborator samples originated in the United States, Italy and Spain and spanned the acute and convalescent phases of COVID-19. Where available, HLA class I and class II types were taken from metadata supplied by the sample provider and were not determined by assay-based typing. The prospective study material was composed of cDNA or gDNA derived from T cells, B-cell-depleted T cells, or PBMCs. Samples came from the ongoing ImmuneRACE study (first 160 participants) plus 1,254 subjects from 6 global collaborators. The repertoires were released in a freely available public database meant as a resource for research on the immune response to SARS-CoV-2. The dataset comprised deeply sampled blood TCRbeta repertoires from subjects exposed to, actively infected with, or recovered from COVID-19. The sample metadata nearly always contained a de-identified subject ID, COVID-19 status, age in years and sex.

Collaborating institutions collected whole blood in K2EDTA tubes following their own protocols. For TCRbeta analysis, collaborators shipped samples as frozen whole blood, isolated PBMCs, or DNA extracted from either of those sample types. The immunoSEQ Assay, a bias-controlled multiplex PCR, was used to amplify TCRbeta CDR3 regions from genomic DNA. The paper's processing steps were these. Within the assay, amplification of reference gene primers was used to estimate how many nucleated cells each sample contained. To quantify the absolute abundance of each unique TCRbeta CDR3 rearrangement, sequence reads were collapsed and filtered. For each sample, productive Simpson clonality was calculated by taking the square root of Simpson's diversity index across productive rearrangements. TCRdb carries this immuneACCESS record with in-frame sequences only. Its versions omit some clonotypes, under half of them owing to an unresolved V gene in the studies checked, with the rest unexplained. V and J calls and clone size are as listed in that table; D and trimming were resolved from the DNA. Recorded for this sample are tens of thousands of clones; roughly 80% of them occurred a single time. Jointly, the top ten make up around 15% of the sample.

Overall results and qualifications from the work: The quantity of clinical and demographic metadata differed by source and by participant and was supplied without curation.

Unmatched junction bases come to 6, with V trimmed by 2 bases and J by 6 bases. The CDR3 holds 15 amino acids from the cysteine to the phenylalanine. Only the CDR3 part of the read is kept: 45 bases, read in frame from the first base. Via the germline V gene, CDR1 is SGHTS and CDR2 YDEGEE. A word on this clone: The antigen it binds to is not known. No clone much larger than this one lies a single base away; base qualities are absent.

Material: peripheral blood. This TCR was recovered from a woman over 75 with acute or convalescent COVID-19. The chain links TRBV5-8 with TRBJ2-2, with 8 bases in between that match TRBD2. CDR3 region: CASSFPGLVAGELFF. The bases are TGTGCCAGCAGCTTTCCGGGACTAGTCGCCGGGGAGCTGTTTTTT.